This T cell receptor beta chain comes out of a study of CD8+ T cells in alopecia areata. Background on the study: The drug, oral tofacitinib, was given to treated patients at 5 to 10 mg twice daily. Findings and caveats of the study: Compared with normal scalp, lesional scalp had higher clonality and more expanded CD8+ clones.

Treatment in this sample: oral pan-JAK inhibitor, 5-10 mg twice daily. In its sample, this clone was seen once. Its antigen is undetermined. Extracted RNA was reverse transcribed into cDNA, the sequencing template. The table came from immunoSEQ multiplex PCR; TCRdb's copy has only in-frame clones and leaves some out. The sample includes roughly 110,000 clones, 56% seen only once; the top ten take 3% to 4%. CDR3 size: 14 residues. Germline CDR1 reads MGHRA; CDR2 reads YSYEKL. V gave up 4 bases and J gave up 4 bases, with 11 bases separating them. The clonotype comes from a human donor with alopecia areata. The genes are TRBV4-1 and TRBJ1-5, with D hard to call. The sample was CD4+ T cells sorted from blood, taken at week 24, from a patient treated with tofacitinib. CDR3 sequence (DNA): TGCGCCAGCAGCCGAGAGAGAGGGAATCAGCCCCAGCATTTT. It yields the protein CASSRERGNQPQHF.